This is a list of T cell receptor beta chains from one sample in a study of blood T cell repertoires in COVID-19. Clones were sequenced by immunoSEQ multiplex PCR, and TCRdb holds only the in-frame ones, with some missing. This table has tens of thousands of clones, approximately 80% appearing once. Input material: peripheral blood. Receptors were obtained from a human donor in a cohort sampled during active COVID-19. CDR3s include the opening cysteine and the closing phenylalanine or tryptophan. The order of the fields is V gene, D gene, clone size, J gene, CDR3 DNA, CDR3 protein. D genes are given only for firm matches. Clone size is not always given. Where it is, it says once, few, many or a class for expanded clones.

V: TRBV6-5; D: TRBD1; size: NA; J: TRBJ1-5; DNA: TGTGCCAGCAGTCGCCCGACAGGGAGCAATCAGCCCCAGCATTTT; CDR3: CASSRPTGSNQPQHF
V: TRBV5-1; D: TRBD1; size: NA; J: TRBJ1-5; DNA: TGCGCCAGCAGCTCATCAGGGGGCGGCAATCAGCCCCAGCATTTT; CDR3: CASSSSGGGNQPQHF
V: TRBV19; D: TRBD1; size: NA; J: TRBJ2-2; DNA: TGTGCCAGTAGGTTAAGGGGGCCGAACACCGGGGAGCTGTTTTTT; CDR3: CASRLRGPNTGELFF
V: TRBV5-4; D: TRBD1; size: NA; J: TRBJ2-2; DNA: TGTGCCAGCAGCTTGGGCCAACAGGGGGACCCCGGCGGGGAGCTGTTTTTT; CDR3: CASSLGQQGDPGGELFF
V: TRBV5-4; D: TRBD2; size: NA; J: TRBJ2-7; DNA: TGTGCCAGCAGCGAAATATCCGGGACTAGCGGGAGGTACGAGCAGTACTTC; CDR3: CASSEISGTSGRYEQYF
V: TRBV5-1; D: TRBD2; size: NA; J: TRBJ2-7; DNA: TGCGCCACTTCCCGGACTAGCGGGGCCTACGAGCAGTACTTC; CDR3: CATSRTSGAYEQYF
V: TRBV5-4; D: NA; size: NA; J: TRBJ1-2; DNA: TGTGCCAGCAGCTTGGTGGCAAGTAACTATGGCTACACCTTC; CDR3: CASSLVASNYGYTF
V: TRBV27; D: NA; size: NA; J: TRBJ1-5; DNA: TGTGCCAGCAGTTTAAACGGTTGGGCAGATAGCAATCAGCCCCAGCATTTT; CDR3: CASSLNGWADSNQPQHF
V: TRBV30; D: TRBD1; size: NA; J: TRBJ2-6; DNA: TGTGCCTGGAGAGAGGGGGCAATTGGGGCCAACGTCCTGACTTTC; CDR3: CAWREGAIGANVLTF
V: TRBV11-3; D: TRBD1; size: once; J: TRBJ2-1; DNA: TGTGCCAGCAGCTTAGGCCGGGACAGGGGGCTTTACAATGAGCAGTTCTTC; CDR3: CASSLGRDRGLYNEQFF
V: TRBV7-6; D: TRBD1; size: NA; J: TRBJ2-7; DNA: TGTGCCAGCAGCTTAGGGGGACAGGGTAACTACGAGCAGTACTTC; CDR3: CASSLGGQGNYEQYF
V: TRBV28; D: NA; size: NA; J: TRBJ2-7; DNA: TGTGCCAGCAGTTCCCTGGGCGGGGCCAGCTCCTACGAGCAGTACTTC; CDR3: CASSSLGGASSYEQYF
V: TRBV28; D: TRBD1; size: NA; J: TRBJ2-7; DNA: TGTGCCAGCAGTGGGGGACAGGGGTTAAGCGAGCAGTACTTC; CDR3: CASSGGQGLSEQYF
V: TRBV7-6; D: TRBD1; size: NA; J: TRBJ2-2; DNA: TGTGCCAGCAGCTTACAGTCAGGGGGAAACACCGGGGAGCTGTTTTTT; CDR3: CASSLQSGGNTGELFF